The 20 T cell receptor beta chains presented below share a single source sample, sequenced in a study of T cell changes during pregnancy in multiple sclerosis. Here immunoSEQ multiplex PCR was the method, and the copy in TCRdb shows in-frame clones only, minus some. The repertoire includes over 50,000 clones, approximately 91% of them detected once, and about 1.8% sits in the top ten. This specimen consisted of peripheral blood, obtained in the first trimester of pregnancy. The receptor source for this set is a female donor with multiple sclerosis, enrolled in a pregnancy study.

This sequence joins TRBV6-5 and TRBJ2-5; perhaps TRBD2 as D (5 bases). Germline V CDR1 and CDR2: MNHEY, SVGAGI. CDR3 length equals 15 residues. Trimming pared 1 base from V and 5 bases from J, leaving 14 bases between. CDR3 protein: CASSYFRPGMETQYF. The DNA for the CDR3 is TGTGCCAGCAGTTACTTCAGGCCGGGGATGGAGACCCAGTACTTC.

The V call is TRBV9, the J call TRBJ2-1; D possibly corresponds to TRBD1 (6 bases). The germline gives CDR1 SGDLS, CDR2 YYNGEE. V was shortened by 4 bases and J by 6 bases, with 11 bases between the two germline ends. The CDR3 spans 13 residues. CDR3 DNA: TGTGCCAGCAGCCAGGGGCCGAGCAATGAGCAGTTCTTC. As protein: CASSQGPSNEQFF.

This chain connects TRBV30 to TRBJ2-6; D gene uncertain. V was shortened by 3 bases and J by 4 bases, with 7 bases between the two germline ends. The V gene's germline CDR1 is GTSNPN and CDR2 SVGIG (reference sequence). CDR3 length: 13 amino acids. The CDR3 loop reads CAWRTIGANVLTF. Written as DNA, the CDR3 is TGTGCCTGGAGAACAATAGGGGCCAACGTCCTGACTTTC.

In its sample, this clone was seen once. The V gene is TRBV11-2, the J gene TRBJ2-1, with TRBD2 matching 7 bases. CDR1 and CDR2 from the germline V gene are SGHAT and FQNNGV. The CDR3 is 17 amino acids. Trimming at V came to 4 bases and at J to 5 bases, leaving 14 bases not matched to a gene. The CDR3 sequence: CASSSFYKRGGNNEQFF. CDR3 DNA sequence: TGTGCCAGCAGCTCGTTTTATAAGCGGGGAGGTAACAATGAGCAGTTCTTC.

The J gene is TRBJ2-1, the V gene TRBV5-6; D call uncertain. The CDR3 totals 15 residues. V was trimmed by 0 bases and J by 3 bases, leaving 10 bases between them. The germline gives CDR1 SGHDT, CDR2 YYEEEE. The chain's CDR3 is CASSLGLELYNEQFF. As DNA, the CDR3 is TGTGCCAGCAGCTTGGGGCTAGAGCTCTACAATGAGCAGTTCTTC.

The rearrangement uses TRBV11-3 and TRBJ1-3; no definite D call. V was pared by 4 bases and J by 0 bases, with 13 bases between. The germline gives CDR1 SGHNT, CDR2 YENEEA. The CDR3 length is 16 residues. In nucleotides, the CDR3 is TGTGCCAGCAGCTCATCTGGACTTTACTCTGGAAACACCATATATTTT. This codes for CASSSSGLYSGNTIYF.

The rearrangement joins TRBV28 to TRBJ1-1; no firm D call. Looked up from germline, CDR1 is MDHEN and CDR2 is SYDVKM. The CDR3 sequence is 10 residues long. The ends were cut back, 9 bases at V and 0 bases at J, with 2 bases in the middle. The CDR3 protein is CASMNTEAFF. CDR3 DNA: TGTGCCAGTATGAACACTGAAGCTTTCTTT.

This clone was counted between two and nine times. This rearrangement joins TRBV4-1 to TRBJ1-2; TRBD1 aligns across 7 bases. The CDR3 extends over 14 amino acids. Trimming at V came to 0 bases and at J to 4 bases, leaving 2 bases not matched to a gene. Germline CDR1 MGHRA, CDR2 YSYEKL. The DNA of the CDR3 is TGCGCCAGCAGCCAAGATACAGGGGTCTATGGCTACACCTTC. It encodes CASSQDTGVYGYTF.

The rearrangement links TRBV6-1 to TRBJ1-5; D is unclear. This CDR3 spans 14 amino acids. Trimming took off 2 bases at V and 4 bases at J, with 9 bases between the two ends. Germline V gene lookup returns CDR1 MNHNS and CDR2 SASEGT. The CDR3 protein is CASSEQSGNQPQHF. The CDR3, as DNA: TGTGCCAGCAGTGAACAGTCGGGGAATCAGCCCCAGCATTTT.

This rearrangement joins TRBV10-3 to TRBJ2-3; D might be TRBD2 (6 bases). Trimming pared 0 bases from V and 2 bases from J, leaving 15 bases between. The germline gives CDR1 ENHRY, CDR2 SYGVKD. The CDR3 consists of 17 residues. The CDR3 nucleotides read TGTGCCATCAGTGAGTCGTCCCTCGGCGGGACCACAGATACGCAGTATTTT. Encoded protein: CAISESSLGGTTDTQYF.

This clone has only one observation. The DNA of the CDR3 is TGCGCCAGCAGTGAGTCGGCAGGGCGGAACATTCAGTACTTC. The encoded protein is CASSESAGRNIQYF. The genes are TRBV10-1 and TRBJ2-4; D is perhaps TRBD1 (5 bases). Looked up from germline, CDR1 is WNHNN and CDR2 is SYGVQD (reference sequence). CDR3 length: 14 residues. V gave up 0 bases and J gave up 7 bases, with 10 bases separating them.

This clone was recorded only once. The rearrangement uses TRBV27 and TRBJ1-2, with D possibly TRBD1 on 6 matching bases. This CDR3 region has 13 residues. The ends were cut back, 5 bases at V and 7 bases at J, with 14 bases in the middle. Germline-derived CDR1 and CDR2 are MNHEY and SMNVEV (reference sequence). The DNA of the CDR3 is TGTGCCAGCAGTCCACAGGGTTTAGGTGGCTACACCTTC. Amino acid sequence: CASSPQGLGGYTF.

The chain recombines TRBV5-1 with TRBJ1-5, with a possible D match to TRBD1 (5 bases). This CDR3 contains 15 residues. With 7 bases removed from V and 0 bases from J, the gap between germline ends came to 14 bases. Germline values: CDR1 SGHRS, CDR2 YFSETQ. CDR3: CASRWGGDSNQPQHF. The CDR3 bases are TGCGCCAGCCGTTGGGGCGGGGATAGCAATCAGCCCCAGCATTTT. The full variable domain, in which reference TRBV5-1 and TRBJ1-5 provide the parts outside the CDR3, is KAGVTQTPRYLIKTRGQQVTLSCSPISGHRSVSWYQQTPGQGLQFLFEYFSETQRNKGNFPGRFSGRQFSNSRSEMNVSTLELGDSALYLCASRWGGDSNQPQHFGDGTRLSIL.

This clone was seen only once. The chain has TRBV2 and TRBJ2-1; 14 bases agree with TRBD2. V dropped 5 bases and J dropped 7; count of bases not matched to a gene: 10. Germline CDR1 and CDR2: SNHLY and FYNNEI. This CDR3 contains 17 residues. CDR3 region: CASSFPTSGRANNEQFF. CDR3 bases: TGTGCCAGCAGTTTCCCGACTAGCGGGAGGGCAAATAATGAGCAGTTCTTC. Combining the CDR3 with reference TRBV2 and TRBJ2-1 gives the whole variable domain EPEVTQTPSHQVTQMGQEVILRCVPISNHLYFYWYRQILGQKVEFLVSFYNNEISEKSEIFDDQFSVERPDGSNFTLKIRSTKLEDSAMYFCASSFPTSGRANNEQFFGPGTRLTVL.

J is TRBJ2-1 and V is TRBV5-6; 10 positions match TRBD2. Germline trimming cut 4 bases from V and 8 bases from J; bases unmatched to any gene: 9. Germline values: CDR1 SGHDT, CDR2 YYEEEE. CDR3 size: 15 residues. The chain's CDR3 is CASSLPSGSGYEQFF. The DNA of the CDR3 is TGTGCCAGCAGCCTCCCTAGCGGGAGCGGCTATGAGCAGTTCTTC.

The genes are TRBV6-1 and TRBJ2-7, with D perhaps TRBD1 (6 bases). Deletions cut 2 bases from V and 2 bases from J, with 13 bases between. CDR1 is MNHNS, CDR2 SASEGT, per germline. There are 15 residues in the CDR3. The CDR3 DNA follows: TGTGCCAGCAGTGAATACCGGGACAACGCCTACGAGCAGTACTTC. Protein: CASSEYRDNAYEQYF.

This clone showed up just once. The chain has TRBV7-9 and TRBJ2-7, with 12 nucleotides matching TRBD1. From germline, CDR1 is SEHNR and CDR2 FQNEAQ (reference sequence). CDR3 size: 18 residues. V gave up 5 bases and J gave up 0 bases; unmatched junction bases: 11. CDR3 nucleotides: TGTGCCAGCAGCCACGACCCGGGACAGGGGGCCTTCTCCTACGAGCAGTACTTC. Translating it yields CASSHDPGQGAFSYEQYF.

The rearrangement joins TRBV2 to TRBJ2-6; D is uncertain. This CDR3 is built from 15 residues. The V end was cut by 8 bases, the J end by 3 bases, with 14 bases between. Germline CDR1 and CDR2: SNHLY and FYNNEI. CDR3 region: CASLGQRYGANVLTF. The CDR3 bases are TGTGCCAGCCTTGGTCAGCGTTATGGGGCCAACGTCCTGACTTTC.

The chain combines TRBV18 with TRBJ2-7; D gene unclear. The CDR3 runs 15 residues. The V and J ends lost 3 bases and 2 bases respectively, with 14 bases between them. The germline V gene encodes CDR1 KGHSH and CDR2 LQKENI. The CDR3 nucleotides are TGTGCCAGCTCACCGTCGTCCGGGTCACCCTACGAGCAGTACTTC. This encodes CASSPSSGSPYEQYF.

The CDR3 protein is CASSSASGPPGHEYF. The CDR3 DNA sequence: TGTGCCAGCAGCTCGGCTAGCGGACCTCCAGGTCACGAGTACTTC. The chain combines TRBV5-4 with TRBJ2-7; 7 nucleotides match TRBD2. The J segment lost 11 bases and the V segment lost 3 bases, leaving 17 bases of the junction unmatched. This CDR3 contains 15 residues. Looked up from germline, CDR1 is SGHNT and CDR2 is YYREEE (reference sequence).